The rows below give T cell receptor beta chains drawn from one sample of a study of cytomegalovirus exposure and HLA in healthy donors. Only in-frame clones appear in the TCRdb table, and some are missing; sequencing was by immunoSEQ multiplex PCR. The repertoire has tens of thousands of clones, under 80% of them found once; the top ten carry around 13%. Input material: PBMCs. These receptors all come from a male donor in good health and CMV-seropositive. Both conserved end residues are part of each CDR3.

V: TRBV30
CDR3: CACTTGGKNIQYF

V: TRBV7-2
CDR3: CASSLAPQGQDSPLHF

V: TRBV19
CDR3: CASSPGTHNTGELFF

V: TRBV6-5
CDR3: CASSEGRTEAFF

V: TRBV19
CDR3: CASRGQGATNQPQHF

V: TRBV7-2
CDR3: CASSLAWPPYEQYF

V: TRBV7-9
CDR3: CASSLGDRGLRETQYF

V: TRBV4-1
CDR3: CASSHGGQSYEQYF

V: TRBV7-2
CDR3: CASSRSSSQETQYF

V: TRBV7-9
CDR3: CSSSESGLAVRETQYF

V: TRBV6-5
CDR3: CASSPDRGPYEQYF

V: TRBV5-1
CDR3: CASSSGTGASPLHF

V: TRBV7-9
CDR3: CASSFRGYEQYF

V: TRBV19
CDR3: CASSDRGLGNTEAFF

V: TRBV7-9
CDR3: CSSSLVSGSGGEQYF

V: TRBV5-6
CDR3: CASSFTPNEAFF

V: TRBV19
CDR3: CASSIGQDTEAFF

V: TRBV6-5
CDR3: CASSAGTFYEQYF

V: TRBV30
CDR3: CAWSAGTGWGYTF

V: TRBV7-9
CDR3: CASSWSGQGSVEQYF

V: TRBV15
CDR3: CATSSPGAGYNEQFF

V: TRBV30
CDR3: CAWSAPGGASYGYTF

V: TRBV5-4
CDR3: CASSLANSATGELFF

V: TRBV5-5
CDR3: CASSFGGARAGELFF

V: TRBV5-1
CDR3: CASSLQLAAEQFF

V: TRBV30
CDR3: CAWTRRRGWSSYNEQFF

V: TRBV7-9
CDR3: CASSLGGQSIGNQPQHF

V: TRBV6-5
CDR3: CASSYGLTGGEETQYF

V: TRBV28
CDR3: CASSFWGRGSSYEQYF

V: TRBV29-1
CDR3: CSARDSMNTEAFF

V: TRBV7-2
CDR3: CASSSTPGQGAGSLYEQYF

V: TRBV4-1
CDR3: CASSQSPGTVGSSPEQFF

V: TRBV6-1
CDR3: CASSEEVSGIYNEQFF

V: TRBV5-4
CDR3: CASRPGQDTDTQYF

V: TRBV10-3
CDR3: CAISESGGQGVPQYF

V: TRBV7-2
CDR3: CASSITGTGAGQPQHF

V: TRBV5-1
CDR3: CASSLGRFGGTNEKLFF

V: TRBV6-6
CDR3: CASSRPGQLARNEQYF

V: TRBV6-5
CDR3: CASSSDGGTGELFF

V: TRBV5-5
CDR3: CASSLGSGYEQYF

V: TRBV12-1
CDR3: CASSLGLAASYEQYF